This TCR beta chain was sequenced in a study of control samples from healthy donors and cancer patients. The CDR3 totals 15 residues. Trimming left V 0 bases short and J 1 base short, with 9 bases between. Germline V CDR1 and CDR2: KGHSH, LQKENI. The data were produced by immunoSEQ multiplex PCR, yet TCRdb's version contains in-frame clones alone and is incomplete. In the table there are roughly 130,000 clones, under 95% of which are singletons. The clonotype originates from a man between 45 and 60 years old with head and neck cancer. V gene TRBV18 combines with J gene TRBJ1-2, with a possible D match to TRBD1 (5 bases). Sequenced material: PBMCs. The CDR3, as DNA: TGTGCCAGCTCACCACCGGGGACTTTTAACTATGGCTACACCTTC. Translating it yields CASSPPGTFNYGYTF. Full variable domain (rest looked up from reference TRBV18 and TRBJ1-2): NAGVMQNPRHLVRRRGQEARLRCSPMKGHSHVYWYRQLPEEGLKFMVYLQKENIIDESGMPKERFSAEFPKEGPSILRIQQVVRGDSAAYFCASSPPGTFNYGYTFGSGTRLTVV.